This entry lists 3 T cell receptor beta chains sequenced from one sample in a study of T cells in Graves' hyperthyroidism and ophthalmopathy. Amplified TCR beta CDR3 regions came from RNA transcripts. Researchers ran a first-round RT-PCR on the TCR CDR3 using the HTBI primer set. TCRdb ran MiXCR on the multiplex PCR reads and lists one entry per CDR3 protein. This repertoire shows approximately 710,000 distinct CDR3 sequences, 15% to 20% found once; its top ten account for roughly 15%. The sample consisted of blood. Receptors originate from a man aged 50 or older with Graves' hyperthyroidism.

This clonotype has a handful of counts. V is TRBV30 and J is TRBJ2-3; D is unclear. This CDR3 region has 12 residues. Looked up from germline, CDR1 is GTSNPN and CDR2 is SVGIG (reference sequence). V was clipped by 8 bases and J by 1 base, with 10 bases between them. The CDR3 nucleotides read TGTGCCCGGAACACAGGCACAGATACGCAGTATTTT. Translation: CARNTGTDTQYF.

This clonotype was observed a handful of times. The chain combines TRBV6-2 or TRBV6-3 with TRBJ1-1; D uncertain. Trimming left V 4 bases short and J 5 bases short, with 8 bases between. CDR3 length: 12 residues. In germline, CDR1 is MNHEY, CDR2 SVGEGT. The CDR3 spells CASSWTLTEAFF. The DNA for the CDR3 is TGTGCCAGCAGTTGGACGTTAACTGAAGCTTTCTTT.

In its sample, this clonotype was seen once. The chain has TRBV27 and TRBJ2-7; 10 bases agree with TRBD2. V shed 7 bases and J 5 bases; nucleotides not matched to a gene: 14. The CDR3 sequence is 16 residues long. Germline values: CDR1 MNHEY, CDR2 SMNVEV (reference sequence). The CDR3 nucleotides read TGTGCCAGCAATGGGGGCTCTAGCGGGAGTTTCGACGAGCAGTACTTC. It specifies CASNGGSSGSFDEQYF.